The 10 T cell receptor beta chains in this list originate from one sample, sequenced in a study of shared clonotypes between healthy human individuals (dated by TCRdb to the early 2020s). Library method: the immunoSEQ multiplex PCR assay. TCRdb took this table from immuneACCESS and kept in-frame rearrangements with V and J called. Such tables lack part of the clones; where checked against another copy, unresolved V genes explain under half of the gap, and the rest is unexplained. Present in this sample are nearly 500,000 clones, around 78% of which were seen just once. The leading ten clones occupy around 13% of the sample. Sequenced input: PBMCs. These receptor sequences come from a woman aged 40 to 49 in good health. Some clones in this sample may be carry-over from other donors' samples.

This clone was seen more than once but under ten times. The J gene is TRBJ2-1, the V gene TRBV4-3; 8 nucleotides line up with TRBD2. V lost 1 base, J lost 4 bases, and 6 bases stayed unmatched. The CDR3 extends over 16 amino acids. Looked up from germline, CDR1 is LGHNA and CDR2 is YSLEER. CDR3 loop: CASSQASGLYYNEQFF. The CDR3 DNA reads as TGCGCCAGCAGCCAAGCTAGCGGGCTCTATTACAATGAGCAGTTCTTC.

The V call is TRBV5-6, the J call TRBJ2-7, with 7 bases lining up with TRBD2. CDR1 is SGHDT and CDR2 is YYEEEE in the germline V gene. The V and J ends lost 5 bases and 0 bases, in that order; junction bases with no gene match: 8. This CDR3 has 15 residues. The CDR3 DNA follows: TGTGCCAGCAGATCTTCTAGCGGACCCTCCTACGAGCAGTACTTC. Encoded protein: CASRSSSGPSYEQYF.

Here the CDR3 DNA reads TGTGCCAGCTCACCGCCCGGGACAGGGTTGGATTTTGGCTACACCTTC. Amino acids: CASSPPGTGLDFGYTF. The chain carries TRBV18 and TRBJ1-2; 9 positions agree with TRBD1. The V gene end was trimmed by 3 bases and the J gene end by 7 bases; junction bases not matched to a gene: 12. The CDR3 has 16 amino acids. Germline V gene sequence: CDR1 KGHSH, CDR2 LQKENI.

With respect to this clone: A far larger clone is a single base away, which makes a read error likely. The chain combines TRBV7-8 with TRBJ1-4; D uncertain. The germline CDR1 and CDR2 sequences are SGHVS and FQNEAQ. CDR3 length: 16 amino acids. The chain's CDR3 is CASSPERAGRIEELFF. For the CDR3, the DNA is TGTGCCAGCAGCCCCGAGAGAGCGGGGAGGATTGAAGAACTGTTTTTT.

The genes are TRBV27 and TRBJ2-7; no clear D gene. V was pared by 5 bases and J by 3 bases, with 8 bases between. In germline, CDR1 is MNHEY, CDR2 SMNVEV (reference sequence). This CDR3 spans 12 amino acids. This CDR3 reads CASSRPGYEQYF. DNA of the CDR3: TGTGCCAGCAGTCGACCCGGCTACGAGCAGTACTTC.

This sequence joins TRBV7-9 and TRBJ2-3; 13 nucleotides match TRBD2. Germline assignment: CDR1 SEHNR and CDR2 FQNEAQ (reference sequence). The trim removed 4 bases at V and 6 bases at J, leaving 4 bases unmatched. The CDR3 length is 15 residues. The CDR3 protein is CASSWTSGSSDTQYF. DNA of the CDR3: TGTGCCAGCAGCTGGACTAGCGGGAGTTCGGATACGCAGTATTTT. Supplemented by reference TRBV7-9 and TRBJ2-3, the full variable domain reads DTGVSQNPRHKITKRGQNVTFRCDPISEHNRLYWYRQTLGQGPEFLTYFQNEAQLEKSRLLSDRFSAERPKGSFSTLEIQRTEQGDSAMYLCASSWTSGSSDTQYFGPGTRLTVL.

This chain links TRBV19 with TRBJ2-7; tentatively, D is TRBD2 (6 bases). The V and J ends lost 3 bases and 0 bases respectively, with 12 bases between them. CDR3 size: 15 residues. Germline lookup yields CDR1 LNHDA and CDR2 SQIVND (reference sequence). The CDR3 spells CASSIRSSGSYEQYF. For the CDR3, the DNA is TGTGCCAGTAGTATTAGGAGTAGCGGCTCCTACGAGCAGTACTTC.

CDR3 protein: CASSRRTSGSGTQYF. The CDR3 bases are TGTGCCAGCAGCCGACGGACTAGCGGGAGCGGGACCCAGTACTTC. This rearrangement joins TRBV7-9 to TRBJ2-5, with 13 bases identical to TRBD2. V was clipped by 5 bases and J by 7 bases; unmatched bases: 7. This CDR3 comprises 15 residues. The germline V gene encodes CDR1 SEHNR and CDR2 FQNEAQ (reference sequence).

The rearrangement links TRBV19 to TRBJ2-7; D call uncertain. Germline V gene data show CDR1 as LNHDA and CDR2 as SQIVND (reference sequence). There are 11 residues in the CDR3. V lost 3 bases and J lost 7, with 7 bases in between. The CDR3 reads CASSMASEQYF. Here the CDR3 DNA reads TGTGCCAGTAGTATGGCTTCTGAGCAGTACTTC.

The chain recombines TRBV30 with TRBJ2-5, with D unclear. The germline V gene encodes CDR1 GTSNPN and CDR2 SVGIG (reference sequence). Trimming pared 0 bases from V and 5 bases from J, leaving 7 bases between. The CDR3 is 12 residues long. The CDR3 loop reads CAWSVGVETQYF. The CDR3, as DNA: TGTGCCTGGAGTGTTGGGGTGGAGACCCAGTACTTC. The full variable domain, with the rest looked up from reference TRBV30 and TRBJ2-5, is SQTIHQWPATLVQPVGSPLSLECTVEGTSNPNLYWYRQAAGRGLQLLFYSVGIGQISSEVPQNLSASRPQDRQFILSSKKLLLSDSGFYLCAWSVGVETQYFGPGTRLLVL.